This T cell receptor (beta chain) was profiled in a study of blood T cells in healthy people across ages. Study-wide results and caveats: Across samples, TCR beta diversity tracked strongly with naive T cell percentage.

This CDR3 contains 15 residues. V shed 5 bases, J shed 7 bases, and the junction held 8 bases outside the gene matches. Germline V lookup: CDR1 SGHTA, CDR2 FQGTGA. As concerns this clonotype: Its specificity is not known. A much larger clone is a single base away; this may be a read error.

Primed by a sample-barcoded 5' primer and a J-beta primer mix, a second PCR proceeded for roughly 7 to 11 cycles. Every sample gave at least 2.5 million paired-end reads containing CDR3. MiXCR, run by TCRdb on the 5' RACE reads, gives a single entry per CDR3 protein. The profile shows about 970,000 distinct CDR3 sequences, roughly 51% of them singletons. This TCR came from a woman in her sixties in good health. J is TRBJ2-1 and V is TRBV7-3, with 10 nucleotides matching TRBD2. Sequenced material: blood. The CDR3 coding sequence is TGTGCCAGCAGCCCGCCAGCGGGAGGGTGGAATGAGCAGTTCTTC. Its translation is CASSPPAGGWNEQFF.